Shown below are 2 T cell receptor beta chains from a single sample sequenced in a study of identical twins. TCRdb ran MiXCR on the 5' RACE reads and lists one entry per CDR3 protein. In the table there are roughly 720,000 distinct CDR3 sequences, roughly 18% of which are singletons. The data were also submitted as part of a second study, on T cells expressing NK-cell markers.

Sequencing was done on a sample of PBMCs. The receptors here all came from a woman under 30 in good health.

The DNA of the CDR3 is TGTGCCACACGCGCATGGGAAAACATTCAGTACTTC. It translates to CATRAWENIQYF. The J gene is TRBJ2-4, the V gene TRBV6-2 or TRBV6-3; no firm D call. V was pared by 10 bases and J by 5 bases, with 12 bases between. Germline CDR1 is MNHEY and CDR2 is SVGEGT. CDR3 length: 12 residues.

Only a few counts were recorded for this clonotype. The chain combines TRBV20-1 with TRBJ2-1; D call uncertain. The germline V gene has CDR1 DFQATT and CDR2 SNEGSKA (reference sequence). The CDR3 is 14 residues long. Trimming cost V 4 bases and J 3 bases, with 13 bases left between them. CDR3 DNA: TGCAGTGCTACTAAGCCCAGGTTCTACAATGAGCAGTTCTTC. Its translation: CSATKPRFYNEQFF.